This TCR beta chain is drawn from a study of blood T cell repertoires in COVID-19. TCRdb's table, derived via immunoSEQ multiplex PCR, lists solely in-frame clones and lacks some. Of fewer than 110,000 clones listed, 85% are singletons. The CDR3 runs 14 residues. Germline trimming cut 6 bases from V and 7 bases from J; bases unmatched to any gene: 6. From germline, CDR1 is GTSNPN and CDR2 SVGIG (reference sequence). V is TRBV30 and J is TRBJ2-1, with 13 bases that match TRBD2. Sequenced input: peripheral blood. The source of this sequence is a woman aged 70-85 years with active or convalescent COVID-19. This CDR3 reads CACILAGGWNEQFF. The CDR3 DNA follows: TGTGCCTGTATACTAGCGGGAGGGTGGAATGAGCAGTTCTTC. The complete variable domain, with remaining parts taken from reference TRBV30 and TRBJ2-1, reads SQTIHQWPATLVQPVGSPLSLECTVEGTSNPNLYWYRQAAGRGLQLLFYSVGIGQISSEVPQNLSASRPQDRQFILSSKKLLLSDSGFYLCACILAGGWNEQFFGPGTRLTVL.